The TCR beta chain under discussion was sequenced for a study of shared clonotypes between healthy human individuals. V lost 2 bases and J lost 4; bases outside the gene matches: 11. The CDR3 has 16 residues. The germline CDR1 and CDR2 sequences are SGHRS and YFSETQ. Researchers partitioned CD4+ cells into CD45RA+ naive and CD45RA-negative memory subsets. The assay used deep level. Generated by immunoSEQ multiplex PCR, the TCRdb table keeps only in-frame clones and is missing some. The sample consists of over 2 million clones, 92% of them appearing once. The sample consisted of naive CD4+ T cells from PBMCs. Sample subset: CD45RA+ positively selected. The source is a man aged 18 to 29 in good health. Some clones in this sample may be carry-over from other donors' samples. V is TRBV5-1 and J is TRBJ2-7; TRBD1 matches at 8 bases. CDR3 in DNA: TGCGCCAGCAGCTTTGACCTTAGGCACAGGGGGTACGAGCAGTACTTC. It specifies CASSFDLRHRGYEQYF.